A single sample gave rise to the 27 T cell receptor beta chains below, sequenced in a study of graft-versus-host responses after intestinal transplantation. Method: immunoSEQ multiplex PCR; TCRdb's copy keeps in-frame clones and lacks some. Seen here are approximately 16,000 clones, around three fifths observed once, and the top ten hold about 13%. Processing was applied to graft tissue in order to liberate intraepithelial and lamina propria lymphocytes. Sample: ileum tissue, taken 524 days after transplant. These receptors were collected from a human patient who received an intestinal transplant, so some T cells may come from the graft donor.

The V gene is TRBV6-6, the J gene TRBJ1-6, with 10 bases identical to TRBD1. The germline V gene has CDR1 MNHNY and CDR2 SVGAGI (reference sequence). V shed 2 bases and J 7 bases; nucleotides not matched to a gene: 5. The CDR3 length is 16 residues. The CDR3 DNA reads TGTGCCAGCAGTTACCCGACAGGGGGCTTGAATTCACCCCTCCACTTT. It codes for CASSYPTGGLNSPLHF.

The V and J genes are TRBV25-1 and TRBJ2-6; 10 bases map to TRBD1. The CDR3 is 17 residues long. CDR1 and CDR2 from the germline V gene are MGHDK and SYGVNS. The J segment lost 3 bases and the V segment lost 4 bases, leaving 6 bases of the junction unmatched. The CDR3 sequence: CASSGGTGVSGANVLTF. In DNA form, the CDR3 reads TGTGCCAGCAGTGGTGGGACAGGGGTGAGTGGGGCCAACGTCCTGACTTTC. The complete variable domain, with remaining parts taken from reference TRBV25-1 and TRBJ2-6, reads EADIYQTPRYLVIGTGKKITLECSQTMGHDKMYWYQQDPGMELHLIHYSYGVNSTEKGDLSSESTVSRIRTEHFPLTLESARPSHTSQYLCASSGGTGVSGANVLTFGAGSRLTVL.

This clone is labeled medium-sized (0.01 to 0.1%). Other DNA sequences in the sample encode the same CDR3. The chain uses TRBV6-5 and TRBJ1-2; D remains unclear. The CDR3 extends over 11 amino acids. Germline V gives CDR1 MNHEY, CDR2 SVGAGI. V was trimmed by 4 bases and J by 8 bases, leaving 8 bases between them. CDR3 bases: TGTGCCAGCAGTTCCGGGTGGGGCTACACCTTC. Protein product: CASSSGWGYTF.

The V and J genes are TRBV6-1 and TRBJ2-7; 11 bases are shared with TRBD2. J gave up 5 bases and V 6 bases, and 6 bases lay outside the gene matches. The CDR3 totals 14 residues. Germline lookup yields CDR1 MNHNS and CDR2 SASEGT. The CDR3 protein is CASSRLAGRDEQYF. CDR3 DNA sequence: TGTGCCAGCAGCAGACTAGCGGGGAGAGACGAGCAGTACTTC.

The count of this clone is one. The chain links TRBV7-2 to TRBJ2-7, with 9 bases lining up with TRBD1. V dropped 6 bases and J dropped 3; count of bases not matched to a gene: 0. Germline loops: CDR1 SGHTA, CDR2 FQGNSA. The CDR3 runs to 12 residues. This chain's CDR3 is CASRGQGYEQYF. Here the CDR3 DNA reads TGTGCCAGCAGGGGACAGGGCTACGAGCAGTACTTC. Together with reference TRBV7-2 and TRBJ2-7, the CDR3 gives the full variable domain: GAGVSQSPSNKVTEKGKDVELRCDPISGHTALYWYRQSLGQGLEFLIYFQGNSAPDKSGLPSDRFSAERTGGSVSTLTIQRTQQEDSAVYLCASRGQGYEQYFGPGTRLTVT.

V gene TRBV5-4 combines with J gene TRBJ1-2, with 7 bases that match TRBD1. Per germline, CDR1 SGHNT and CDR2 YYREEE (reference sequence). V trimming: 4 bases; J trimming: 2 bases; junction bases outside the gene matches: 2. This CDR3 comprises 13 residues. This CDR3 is CASSLQGNYGYTF. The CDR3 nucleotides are TGTGCCAGCAGCCTACAGGGGAACTATGGCTACACCTTC. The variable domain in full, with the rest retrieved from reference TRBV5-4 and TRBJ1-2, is ETGVTQSPTHLIKTRGQQVTLRCSSQSGHNTVSWYQQALGQGPQFIFQYYREEENGRGNFPPRFSGLQFPNYSSELNVNALELDDSALYLCASSLQGNYGYTFGSGTRLTVV.

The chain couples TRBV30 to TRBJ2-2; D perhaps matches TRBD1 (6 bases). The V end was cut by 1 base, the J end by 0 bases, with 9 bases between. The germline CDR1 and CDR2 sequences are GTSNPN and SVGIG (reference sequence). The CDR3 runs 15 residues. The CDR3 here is CAWSEGHSNTGELFF. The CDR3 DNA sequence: TGTGCCTGGAGTGAGGGACACTCGAACACCGGGGAGCTGTTTTTT.

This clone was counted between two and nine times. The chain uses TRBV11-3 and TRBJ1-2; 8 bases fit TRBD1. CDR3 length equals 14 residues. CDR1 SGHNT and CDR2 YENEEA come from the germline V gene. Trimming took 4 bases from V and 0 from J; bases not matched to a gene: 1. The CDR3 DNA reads TGTGCCAGCAGCTCACAGGGGGCTAACTATGGCTACACCTTC. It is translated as CASSSQGANYGYTF.

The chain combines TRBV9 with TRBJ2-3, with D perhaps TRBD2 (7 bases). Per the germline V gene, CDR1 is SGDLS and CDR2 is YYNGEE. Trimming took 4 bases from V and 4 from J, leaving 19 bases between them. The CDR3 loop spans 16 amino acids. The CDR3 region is CASSPSVGGRPDTQYF. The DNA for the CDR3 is TGTGCCAGCAGCCCCTCGGTGGGGGGGCGGCCAGATACGCAGTATTTT.

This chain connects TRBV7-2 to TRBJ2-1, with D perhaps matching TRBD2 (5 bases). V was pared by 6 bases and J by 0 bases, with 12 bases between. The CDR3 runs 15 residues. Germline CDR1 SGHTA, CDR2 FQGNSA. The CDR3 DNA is TGTGCCAGCAGTTTCAGCGGATACTCCTACAATGAGCAGTTCTTC. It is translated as CASSFSGYSYNEQFF.

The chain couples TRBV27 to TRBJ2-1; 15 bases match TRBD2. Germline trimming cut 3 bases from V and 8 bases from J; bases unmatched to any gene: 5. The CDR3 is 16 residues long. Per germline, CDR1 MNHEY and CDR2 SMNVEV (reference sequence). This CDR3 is CASSLGLAGGRDEQFF. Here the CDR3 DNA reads TGTGCCAGCAGTTTGGGACTAGCGGGGGGCAGGGATGAGCAGTTCTTC.

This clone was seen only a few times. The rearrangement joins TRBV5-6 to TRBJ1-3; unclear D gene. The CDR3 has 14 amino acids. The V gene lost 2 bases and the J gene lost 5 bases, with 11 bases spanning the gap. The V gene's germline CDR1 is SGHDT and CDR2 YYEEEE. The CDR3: CASSLGGRRNTIYF. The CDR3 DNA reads TGTGCCAGCAGCTTAGGCGGAAGACGAAACACCATATATTTT.

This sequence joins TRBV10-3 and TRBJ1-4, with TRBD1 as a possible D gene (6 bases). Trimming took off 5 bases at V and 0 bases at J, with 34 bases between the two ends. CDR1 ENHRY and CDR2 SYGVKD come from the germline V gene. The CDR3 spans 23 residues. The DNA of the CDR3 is TGTGCCATCAGTCCCCAAGGGGGATCCCGGACGCTCGGTAGCGGGGCAACTAATGAAAAACTGTTTTTT. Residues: CAISPQGGSRTLGSGATNEKLFF.

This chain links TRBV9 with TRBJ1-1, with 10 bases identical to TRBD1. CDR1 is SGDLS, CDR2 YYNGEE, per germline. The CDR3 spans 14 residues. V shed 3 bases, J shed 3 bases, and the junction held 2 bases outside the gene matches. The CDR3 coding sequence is TGTGCCAGCAGCGCCGGGACAGGGGACACTGAAGCTTTCTTT. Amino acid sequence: CASSAGTGDTEAFF.

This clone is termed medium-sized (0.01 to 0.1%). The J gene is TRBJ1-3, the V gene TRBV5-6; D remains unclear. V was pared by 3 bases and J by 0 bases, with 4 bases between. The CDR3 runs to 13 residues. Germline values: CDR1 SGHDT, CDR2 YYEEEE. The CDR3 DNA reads TGTGCCAGCAGCTCAATCTCTGGAAACACCATATATTTT. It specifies CASSSISGNTIYF.

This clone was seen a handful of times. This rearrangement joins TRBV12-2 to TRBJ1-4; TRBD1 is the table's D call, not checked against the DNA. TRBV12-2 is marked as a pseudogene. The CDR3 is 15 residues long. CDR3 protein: CASRLVRWGLGKTVF. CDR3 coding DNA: TGTGCAAGTCGCTTAGTTAGGTGGGGCTTGGGAAAAACTGTTTTT.

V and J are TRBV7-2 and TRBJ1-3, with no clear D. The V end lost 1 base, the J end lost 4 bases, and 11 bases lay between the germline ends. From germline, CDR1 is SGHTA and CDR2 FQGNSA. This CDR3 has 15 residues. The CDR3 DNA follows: TGTGCCAGCAGCTTAGTGCCTGAGGGCGGAAACACCATATATTTT. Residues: CASSLVPEGGNTIYF.

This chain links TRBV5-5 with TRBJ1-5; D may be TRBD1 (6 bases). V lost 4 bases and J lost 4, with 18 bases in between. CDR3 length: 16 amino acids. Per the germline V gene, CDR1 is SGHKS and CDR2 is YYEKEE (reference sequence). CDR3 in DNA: TGTGCCAGCAGCCGGGAAAGAGGGGGAGGGAATCAGCCCCAGCATTTT. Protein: CASSRERGGGNQPQHF.

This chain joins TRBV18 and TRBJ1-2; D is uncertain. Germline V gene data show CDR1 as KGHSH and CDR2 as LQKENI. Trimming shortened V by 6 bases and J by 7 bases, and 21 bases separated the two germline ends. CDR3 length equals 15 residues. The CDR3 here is CASSLDGVPLGGYTF. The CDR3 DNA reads TGTGCCAGCTCTCTCGACGGGGTTCCCTTGGGTGGCTACACCTTC.

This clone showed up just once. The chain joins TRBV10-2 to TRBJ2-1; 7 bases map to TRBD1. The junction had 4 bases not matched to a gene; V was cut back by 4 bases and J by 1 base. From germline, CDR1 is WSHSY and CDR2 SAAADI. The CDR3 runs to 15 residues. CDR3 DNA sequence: TGCGCCAGCAGTGTATGGGACAGATCCTACAATGAGCAGTTCTTC. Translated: CASSVWDRSYNEQFF.

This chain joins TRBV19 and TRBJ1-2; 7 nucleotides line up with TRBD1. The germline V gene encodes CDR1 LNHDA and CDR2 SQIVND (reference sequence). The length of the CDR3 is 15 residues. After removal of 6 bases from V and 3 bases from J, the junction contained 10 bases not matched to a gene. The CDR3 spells CASSGYRQGDYGYTF. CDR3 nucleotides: TGTGCCAGTAGCGGGTATCGGCAGGGGGACTATGGCTACACCTTC.

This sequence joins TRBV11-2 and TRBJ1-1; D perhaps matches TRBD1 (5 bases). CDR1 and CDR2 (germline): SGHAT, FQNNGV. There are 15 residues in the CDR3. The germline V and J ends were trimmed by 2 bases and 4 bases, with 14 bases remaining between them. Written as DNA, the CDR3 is TGTGCCAGCAGCTTATTTGTCCAGGGTACCACTGAAGCTTTCTTT. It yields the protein CASSLFVQGTTEAFF.

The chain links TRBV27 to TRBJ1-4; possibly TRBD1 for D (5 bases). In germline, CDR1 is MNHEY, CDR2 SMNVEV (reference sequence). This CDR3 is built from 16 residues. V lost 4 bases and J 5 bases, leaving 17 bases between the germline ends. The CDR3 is CASSSPRTGGNEKLFF. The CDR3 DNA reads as TGTGCCAGCAGTTCCCCGCGGACCGGGGGAAATGAAAAACTGTTTTTT.

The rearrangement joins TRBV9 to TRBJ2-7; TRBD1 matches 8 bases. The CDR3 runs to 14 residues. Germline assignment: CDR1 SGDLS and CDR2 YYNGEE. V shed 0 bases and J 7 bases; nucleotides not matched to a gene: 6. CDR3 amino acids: CASSVGTGPLEQYF. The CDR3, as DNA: TGTGCCAGCAGCGTAGGGACAGGGCCCCTGGAGCAGTACTTC.

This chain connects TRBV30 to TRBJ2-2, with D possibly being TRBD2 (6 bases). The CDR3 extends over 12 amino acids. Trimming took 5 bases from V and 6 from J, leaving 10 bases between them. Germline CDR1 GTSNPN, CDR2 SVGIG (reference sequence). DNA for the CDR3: TGTGCCTGGCTCTGGGGGGCCGGGGAGCTGTTTTTT. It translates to CAWLWGAGELFF.

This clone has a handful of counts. The CDR3 nucleotides are TGTGCCAGCAGCTTAGTATTTCGGGAAGGGAAGAACTATGGCTACACCTTC. Protein sequence: CASSLVFREGKNYGYTF. V and J are TRBV7-8 and TRBJ1-2; D is unresolved. V lost 1 base to trimming and J lost 2 bases, with 17 bases between them. The germline V gene has CDR1 SGHVS and CDR2 FQNEAQ. This CDR3 spans 17 amino acids. Filled out from reference TRBV7-8 and TRBJ1-2, the complete variable domain reads GAGVSQSPRYKVAKRGQDVALRCDPISGHVSLFWYQQALGQGPEFLTYFQNEAQLDKSGLPSDRFFAERPEGSVSTLKIQRTQQEDSAVYLCASSLVFREGKNYGYTFGSGTRLTVV.

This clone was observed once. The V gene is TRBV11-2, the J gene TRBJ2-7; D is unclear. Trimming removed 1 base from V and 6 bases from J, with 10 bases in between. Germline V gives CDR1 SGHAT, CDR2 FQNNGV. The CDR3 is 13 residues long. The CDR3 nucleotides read TGTGCCAGCAGCTTAGGGGCAGGTACCGAGCAGTACTTC. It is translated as CASSLGAGTEQYF.